This is a list of T cell receptor beta chains from one sample in a study of tumor-infiltrating lymphocytes in primary liver carcinoma. Via MiXCR, TCRdb re-called the multiplex PCR reads, giving one row per CDR3 protein. This sample has 150,000 to 200,000 distinct CDR3 sequences, with over 50% found just once. Sequencing was done on a sample of peripheral blood. These receptors were taken from a man aged 35-49 years with primary liver carcinoma and hepatitis B virus infection. Both conserved end residues are part of each CDR3. D genes are given only for firm matches. Clone size, where shown, is once, few, many, or a class for clones that have expanded.

j_call | v_call | d_call | clone_size | cdr3_aa | cdr3_nt
TRBJ2-2 | TRBV19 | - | once | CASSFGSYTGELFF | TGTGCCAGTAGTTTTGGATCCTACACCGGGGAGCTGTTTTTT
TRBJ2-2 | TRBV7-8 | TRBD2 | - | CASSDREGGGGELFF | TGTGCCAGCAGCGACCGAGAGGGCGGGGGCGGGGAGCTGTTTTTT
TRBJ2-2 | TRBV10-1 | TRBD1 | - | CASSRTGGTGELFF | TGCGCCAGCAGCCGGACAGGCGGCACCGGGGAGCTGTTTTTT
TRBJ2-7 | TRBV5-4 | - | few | CASSFPGGSYEQYF | TGTGCCAGCAGCTTCCCGGGTGGTAGCTACGAGCAGTACTTC
TRBJ2-5 | TRBV29-1 | TRBD2 | many | CSVPSGSQETQYF | TGCAGCGTTCCAAGCGGGAGCCAAGAGACCCAGTACTTC
TRBJ2-7 | TRBV10-3 | TRBD2 | - | CAIRGLAAKGYEQYF | TGTGCCATCAGAGGACTAGCGGCCAAGGGGTACGAGCAGTACTTC
TRBJ2-1 | TRBV11-2 | TRBD2 | - | CASSLGTSGSIHKEQFF | TGTGCCAGCAGCTTAGGGACTAGCGGGTCAATCCACAAAGAGCAGTTCTTC
TRBJ2-3 | TRBV7-8 | - | - | CASSRDVFTDTQYF | TGTGCCAGCAGCCGGGACGTTTTCACAGATACGCAGTATTTT
TRBJ2-4 | TRBV4-2 | - | few | CASSPEWVAKNIQYF | TGTGCCAGCAGCCCCGAGTGGGTAGCCAAAAACATTCAGTACTTC
TRBJ1-1 | TRBV6-5 | - | - | CASSYRRVDTEAFF | TGTGCCAGCAGTTATAGGAGGGTGGACACTGAAGCTTTCTTT
TRBJ2-7 | TRBV7-9 | TRBD2 | once | CAGSGASGSYEQYF | TGTGCCGGCAGCGGGGCTAGCGGGAGTTACGAGCAGTACTTC
TRBJ2-4 | TRBV4-2 | TRBD2 | - | CASSPLGGRDGIQYF | TGTGCCAGCAGCCCCCTAGGCGGGAGGGATGGCATTCAGTACTTC
TRBJ1-5 | TRBV6-2/TRBV6-3 | - | - | CASSAHQESNQPQHF | TGTGCCAGCAGTGCACATCAAGAGAGCAATCAGCCCCAGCATTTT
TRBJ1-6 | TRBV11-1 | TRBD1 | - | CASSRTGNNSPPHF | TGTGCCAGCAGCCGGACAGGGAATAATTCACCTCCCCACTTT